The clone carrying this T cell receptor beta chain was picked up a small number of times. These data come from a study of blood T cells in healthy people across ages. The use of a sample-barcoded 5' primer and a J-beta primer mix characterized a second PCR of about 7 to 12 cycles. Each CDR3 protein is one row after TCRdb ran MiXCR on the 5' RACE reads. The sample contains approximately 810,000 distinct CDR3 sequences, roughly 34% of which appear only once. Sample: blood. The clonotype was recovered from a man between 18 and 29 years old in good health.

The CDR3: CASSYPDKTQYF. The DNA of the CDR3 is TGTGCCAGCAGTTACCCCGACAAGACCCAGTACTTC. This rearrangement joins TRBV6-5 to TRBJ2-5; no clear D gene. Germline loops: CDR1 MNHEY, CDR2 SVGAGI. CDR3 size: 12 residues. Trimming removed 2 bases at V and 6 bases at J, with 7 bases between.